Each of the 13 T cell receptor beta chains below was sequenced from the same sample in a study of control samples from healthy donors and cancer patients. Repertoires were generated with immunoSEQ multiplex PCR, while TCRdb's copy carries only in-frame clones and drops some. The data hold roughly 100,000 clones, with about 89% observed a single time. Input material: PBMCs. All receptors come from a man in his 60s with lung cancer.

The rearrangement uses TRBV4-2 and TRBJ1-1; a weak D match, TRBD1 (5 bases). Germline loops: CDR1 LGHNA, CDR2 YNFKEQ. The V and J ends lost 1 base and 4 bases respectively, with 16 bases between them. This CDR3 contains 16 residues. The CDR3: CASSQGITGAGTEAFF. The DNA for the CDR3 is TGTGCCAGCAGCCAAGGGATAACTGGGGCGGGCACTGAAGCTTTCTTT.

The chain couples TRBV11-3 to TRBJ2-5; D might be TRBD1 (6 bases). V was clipped by 5 bases and J by 1 base, with 20 bases between them. The CDR3 has 17 amino acids. CDR1 and CDR2 from the germline V gene are SGHNT and YENEEA. For the CDR3, the DNA is TGTGCCAGCAGCACTCAGGGGCGAAAGACCTTCCAAGAGACCCAGTACTTC. It is translated as CASSTQGRKTFQETQYF.

This clone was recorded once. The chain uses TRBV6-2 or TRBV6-3 and TRBJ1-1; TRBD1 is a possible D gene (6 bases). V lost 2 bases to trimming and J lost 1 base, with 17 bases between them. The V gene's germline CDR1 is MNHEY and CDR2 SVGEGT. The CDR3 is made up of 17 amino acids. The CDR3 DNA reads TGTGCCAGCAGTTACCGTGAGGGGGTGCCGGAGAACACTGAAGCTTTCTTT. It translates to CASSYREGVPENTEAFF.

This clone was counted once. This sequence joins TRBV4-1 and TRBJ2-1; TRBD1 agrees at 7 bases. V was pared by 1 base and J by 7 bases, with 10 bases of the junction left unmatched. The CDR3 contains 16 residues. Germline lookup yields CDR1 MGHRA and CDR2 YSYEKL. The chain's CDR3 is CASSQASNRGWNEQFF. For the CDR3, the DNA is TGCGCCAGCAGCCAAGCGTCTAACAGGGGTTGGAATGAGCAGTTCTTC.

CDR3: CASSSVTGELFF. CDR3 DNA sequence: TGTGCCAGCAGCTCGGTCACCGGGGAGCTGTTTTTT. The chain has TRBV11-3 and TRBJ2-2; D gene unclear. Trimming took 4 bases from V and 4 from J, leaving 4 bases between them. Germline loops: CDR1 SGHNT, CDR2 YENEEA. The CDR3 has 12 amino acids.

The chain carries TRBV10-3 and TRBJ1-2, with no clear D. The CDR3 spans 14 residues. Between the trimmed V and J ends, which lost 3 bases and 6 bases, there was a span of 14 bases. CDR1 and CDR2 from the germline V gene are ENHRY and SYGVKD. CDR3 sequence (DNA): TGTGCCATCAGTGACCGGACCCGCGGGGATGGCTACACCTTC. This translates into CAISDRTRGDGYTF.

The chain recombines TRBV5-1 with TRBJ1-4; perhaps TRBD1 as D (6 bases). Germline V gene lookup returns CDR1 SGHRS and CDR2 YFSETQ. V lost 2 bases and J lost 8, with 13 bases in between. The CDR3 has 14 residues. The CDR3 coding sequence is TGCGCCAGCAGCTTAAGGGGGTGCGGGGAAAAACTGTTTTTT. This translates into CASSLRGCGEKLFF. Based on the CDR3 plus reference TRBV5-1 and TRBJ1-4, the full variable domain is KAGVTQTPRYLIKTRGQQVTLSCSPISGHRSVSWYQQTPGQGLQFLFEYFSETQRNKGNFPGRFSGRQFSNSRSEMNVSTLELGDSALYLCASSLRGCGEKLFFGSGTQLSVL.

The genes are TRBV5-1 and TRBJ2-3, with 9 nucleotides matching TRBD2. With 3 bases clipped from V and 1 base from J, the junction kept 6 bases outside the gene matches. Germline V gene lookup returns CDR1 SGHRS and CDR2 YFSETQ. The length of the CDR3 is 16 residues. The CDR3 reads CASSWVAGDRTDTQYF. The CDR3 DNA sequence: TGCGCCAGCAGCTGGGTAGCGGGGGACCGCACAGATACGCAGTATTTT.

The CDR3 nucleotides read TGTGCCAGCAGCCGGCCCGGGGGAGGTGAGCAGTTCTTC. This sequence encodes CASSRPGGGEQFF. This sequence joins TRBV3-1 (or the pseudogene TRBV3-2) and TRBJ2-1; D may be TRBD2 (6 bases). V dropped 4 bases and J dropped 9 bases, with 13 bases sitting between them. Germline V CDR1 and CDR2: LGHDT, YNNKEL (reference sequence). The CDR3 consists of 13 residues.

This clone came up a few times. The rearrangement links TRBV7-2 to TRBJ1-5, with a weak D call TRBD1 (6 bases). The germline V gene has CDR1 SGHTA and CDR2 FQGNSA. V was shortened by 5 bases and J by 3 bases, with 14 bases between the two germline ends. This CDR3 comprises 15 residues. The CDR3 nucleotides are TGTGCCAGCAGCGCCGGGACAATTATCAATCAGCCCCAGCATTTT. This gives the protein CASSAGTIINQPQHF.

This clone was counted only a few times. The rearrangement links TRBV15 to TRBJ1-1; D is unresolved. The CDR3 is 12 amino acids. With 0 bases removed from V and 9 bases from J, the gap between germline ends came to 8 bases. Germline lookup yields CDR1 LNHNV and CDR2 YYDKDF (reference sequence). The CDR3, as DNA: TGTGCCACCAGCAGAGATCAAAAGAAAGCTTTCTTT. Amino acids: CATSRDQKKAFF.

The table lists this clone with a few counts. This rearrangement joins TRBV5-6 to TRBJ1-1; D is possibly TRBD1 (5 bases). The germline gives CDR1 SGHDT, CDR2 YYEEEE. The CDR3 length is 14 residues. The V gene lost 7 bases and the J gene lost 3 bases, with 16 bases spanning the gap. CDR3 coding DNA: TGTGCCAGCCTTATCTACGGGGCGCACACTGAAGCTTTCTTT. This codes for CASLIYGAHTEAFF.

The chain carries TRBV7-2 and TRBJ2-3, with a weak D call TRBD1 (5 bases). CDR3 length equals 13 residues. Germline V gene sequence: CDR1 SGHTA, CDR2 FQGNSA. CDR3 nucleotides: TGTGTTGGGGCCGCCTTCCCCACAGATACGCAGTATTTT. It specifies CVGAAFPTDTQYF.